The following is a T cell receptor beta chain sequence with its context. What it binds is not known. This sample stems from a study of CD4 T cells in relation to SARS-CoV-2 and coronaviruses. Overall study context: After less than 11 days of antigen culture, PBMC TCR beta CDR3s were sequenced.

V was pared by 7 bases and J by 1 base, with 4 bases between. The CDR3 has 10 amino acids. Germline CDR1 is SQVTM and CDR2 is ANQGSEA. CD4+ T cells from unexposed donors were obtained before the COVID-19 pandemic (2011-2018). CD4+ T cells were isolated from the cells after less than 13 days of culture. Sequencing was performed with immunoSEQ multiplex PCR; in TCRdb, only in-frame clones are kept and a portion is missing. The table lists 15,000 to 20,000 clones, around three quarters of them singletons. The gene calls are TRBV29-1 and TRBJ1-1; D is uncertain. The specimen sequenced was CD4+ T cells from PBMCs, cultured in vitro. The receptor was isolated from a human donor in good health. This chain's CDR3 is CSGGNTEAFF. The CDR3, as DNA: TGCAGCGGGGGGAACACTGAAGCTTTCTTT.